What follows are 26 T cell receptor beta chains derived from one specimen sequenced in a study of cytomegalovirus exposure and HLA in healthy donors. It was with 60 Vbeta and 13 Jbeta primers that the PCR ran. Only in-frame clones appear in the TCRdb table, and some are missing; sequencing was by immunoSEQ multiplex PCR. The sample shows some 200,000 clones, approximately 80% of them seen only once. The source material was PBMCs. Receptors originate from a woman under 40 in good health and CMV-seronegative.

The chain is built from TRBV7-6 and TRBJ2-4; D remains unclear. The CDR3 contains 16 residues. V was clipped by 2 bases and J by 5 bases, with 16 bases between them. Germline values: CDR1 SGHVS, CDR2 FNYEAQ. CDR3 nucleotide sequence: TGTGCCAGCAGCTTAAACCCCCCGAGTTCGGAAAACATTCAGTACTTC. It translates to CASSLNPPSSENIQYF.

The sample holds a few counts of this clone. The chain carries TRBV7-8 and TRBJ2-7; TRBD1 matches 8 bases. CDR1 and CDR2 from the germline V gene are SGHVS and FQNEAQ. CDR3 length: 14 amino acids. Trimming took 6 bases from V and 6 from J; bases not matched to a gene: 10. The CDR3 is CASSDRTGPLEQYF. The CDR3 bases are TGTGCCAGCAGTGATCGGACAGGGCCTCTCGAGCAGTACTTC.

The chain joins TRBV2 to TRBJ2-1, with D unclear. Trimming left V 7 bases short and J 0 bases short, with 7 bases between. The CDR3 totals 13 residues. Per germline, CDR1 SNHLY and CDR2 FYNNEI. The CDR3, as DNA: TGTGCCAGCACGTTGAGCTCCTACAATGAGCAGTTCTTC. Translation: CASTLSSYNEQFF.

The chain is built from TRBV7-9 and TRBJ2-3, with 8 bases identical to TRBD1. This CDR3 contains 15 residues. V dropped 4 bases and J dropped 3; count of bases not matched to a gene: 6. The germline gives CDR1 SEHNR, CDR2 FQNEAQ (reference sequence). CDR3 coding DNA: TGTGCCAGCAGCTACCGGGACAGGTTTACAGATACGCAGTATTTT. Its protein product is CASSYRDRFTDTQYF.

V is TRBV21-1 and J is TRBJ2-7; TRBD1 reflects the table's D call only, with no check against the DNA. TRBV21-1 is described as a pseudogene. The CDR3 sequence is 15 residues long. The CDR3 nucleotides are TGTGCCAGCAGCAAGGGACACGTGATGAATTACGAGCAGTACTTC. As protein: CASSKGHVMNYEQYF.

The chain is built from TRBV28 and TRBJ1-2; 8 positions match TRBD1. This CDR3 comprises 15 residues. J lost 8 bases, V lost 2 bases, and 10 bases had no gene match. CDR1 is MDHEN and CDR2 is SYDVKM in the germline V gene. The CDR3 loop reads CASSLPGQGALGYTF. In DNA, the CDR3 is TGTGCCAGCAGTTTACCCGGGCAGGGGGCTTTAGGCTACACCTTC.

The CDR3 loop reads CASSLTDLNYEQYF. CDR3 DNA sequence: TGCGCCAGCAGCTTAACGGACTTGAATTACGAGCAGTACTTC. The V gene is TRBV5-1, the J gene TRBJ2-7; possible D gene TRBD2, 5 bases. The V gene lost 2 bases and the J gene lost 4 bases, with 13 bases spanning the gap. This CDR3 is 14 amino acids long. Germline-derived CDR1 and CDR2 are SGHRS and YFSETQ.

The rearrangement links TRBV7-2 to TRBJ1-1; D gene unclear. Germline V gives CDR1 SGHTA, CDR2 FQGNSA. The CDR3 is 13 amino acids. V was trimmed by 3 bases and J by 5 bases, leaving 10 bases between them. The CDR3 DNA reads TGTGCCAGCAGCTTCTCTTTATTAACTGAAGCTTTCTTT. Translation: CASSFSLLTEAFF. The full variable domain, in which reference TRBV7-2 and TRBJ1-1 provide the parts outside the CDR3, is GAGVSQSPSNKVTEKGKDVELRCDPISGHTALYWYRQSLGQGLEFLIYFQGNSAPDKSGLPSDRFSAERTGGSVSTLTIQRTQQEDSAVYLCASSFSLLTEAFFGQGTRLTVV.

The CDR3 DNA follows: TGTGCCAGCTCAGAGGACAGGGACACTGAAGCTTTCTTT. It encodes CASSEDRDTEAFF. This chain connects TRBV18 to TRBJ1-1, with 8 bases matching TRBD1. With 5 bases clipped from V and 3 bases from J, the junction kept 2 bases outside the gene matches. In germline, CDR1 is KGHSH, CDR2 LQKENI. The CDR3 runs 13 residues.

The chain carries TRBV27 and TRBJ2-7; 12 bases fit TRBD2. This CDR3 region has 16 residues. Looked up from germline, CDR1 is MNHEY and CDR2 is SMNVEV (reference sequence). V gave up 4 bases and J gave up 3 bases; unmatched junction bases: 7. In DNA, the CDR3 is TGTGCCAGCAGTTCCCCTCGACTAGCGGGAGTCTACGAGCAGTACTTC. It is translated as CASSSPRLAGVYEQYF.

The chain has TRBV28 and TRBJ1-2; D possibly corresponds to TRBD1 (5 bases). CDR1 and CDR2 from the germline V gene are MDHEN and SYDVKM. The CDR3 runs 14 residues. The V and J ends lost 7 bases and 2 bases respectively, with 14 bases between them. Here the CDR3 reads CASTWAGRNYGYTF. Written as DNA, the CDR3 is TGTGCCAGCACATGGGCAGGGCGGAACTATGGCTACACCTTC.

This clone is a singleton in its sample. V and J are TRBV29-1 and TRBJ2-3; no firm D call. Germline values: CDR1 SQVTM, CDR2 ANQGSEA. The CDR3 runs 11 residues. V gave up 4 bases and J gave up 5 bases, with 7 bases separating them. CDR3 nucleotides: TGCAGCGTTGTCGAGATAGATACGCAGTATTTT. Its translation is CSVVEIDTQYF.

This clone turned up a few times. V is TRBV9 and J is TRBJ2-3, with a weak D call TRBD1 (5 bases). CDR1 and CDR2 from the germline V gene are SGDLS and YYNGEE. V was clipped by 3 bases and J by 4 bases, with 9 bases between them. The CDR3 loop spans 13 amino acids. CDR3 residues: CASSAQVPDTQYF. The CDR3 coding sequence is TGTGCCAGCAGCGCACAGGTACCAGATACGCAGTATTTT.

This clone was recorded a few times. The chain links TRBV6-5 to TRBJ1-5; D is ambiguous. V lost 7 bases and J lost 11, with 15 bases in between. The CDR3 is made up of 12 amino acids. Germline CDR1 MNHEY, CDR2 SVGAGI. The DNA for the CDR3 is TGTGCCAGCATAAGCATCGGTTACTCCCAGCATTTT. Translated: CASISIGYSQHF.

This rearrangement joins TRBV6-4 to TRBJ1-5; D is unresolved. Deletions cut 4 bases from V and 2 bases from J, with 12 bases between. The CDR3 runs 15 residues. CDR1 MRHNA and CDR2 SNTAGT come from the germline V gene. The CDR3 is CASSALPGGNQPQHF. The DNA for the CDR3 is TGTGCCAGCAGTGCCCTCCCCGGGGGCAATCAGCCCCAGCATTTT.

This clone was counted a few times. The V gene is TRBV6-6, the J gene TRBJ2-7; D is uncertain. V was trimmed by 6 bases and J by 0 bases, leaving 9 bases between them. The length of the CDR3 is 13 residues. In germline, CDR1 is MNHNY, CDR2 SVGAGI (reference sequence). The CDR3 DNA sequence: TGTGCCAGCAGCATGGGCATCTCCTACGAGCAGTACTTC. Encoded protein: CASSMGISYEQYF.

As regards this clone: One end of the junction varies from germline; a read error may be responsible. This chain uses TRBV7-9 with TRBJ2-2; possible D gene TRBD2, 5 bases. Germline V CDR1 and CDR2: SEHNR, FQNEAQ (reference sequence). This CDR3 spans 13 amino acids. The CDR3 protein is CSSSSGLGGELFF. CDR3 bases: TGTTCCAGCAGCTCCGGACTGGGCGGGGAGCTGTTTTTT.

The chain is built from TRBV9 and TRBJ2-7, with a possible D match to TRBD1 (6 bases). The V gene lost 4 bases and the J gene lost 2 bases, with 13 bases spanning the gap. Per the germline V gene, CDR1 is SGDLS and CDR2 is YYNGEE. The CDR3 runs 14 residues. In DNA form, the CDR3 reads TGTGCCAGCAGCCCACAACAGGGTACCTACGAGCAGTACTTC. Its translation: CASSPQQGTYEQYF.

The V gene is TRBV19, the J gene TRBJ1-5, with D unresolved. The CDR3 sequence is 16 residues long. Trimming pared 3 bases from V and 0 bases from J, leaving 12 bases between. Germline V gives CDR1 LNHDA, CDR2 SQIVND (reference sequence). CDR3 in DNA: TGTGCCAGTAGTATGAATGGAGACTATAGCAATCAGCCCCAGCATTTT. This codes for CASSMNGDYSNQPQHF.

The genes are TRBV5-6 and TRBJ2-1; 12 bases align to TRBD1. The CDR3 spans 16 residues. With V trimmed by 1 base and J by 7 bases, 6 bases remained unmatched. Looked up from germline, CDR1 is SGHDT and CDR2 is YYEEEE. The CDR3 reads CASSLPGTGGWNEQFF. The CDR3 DNA follows: TGTGCCAGCAGCTTGCCCGGGACAGGGGGCTGGAATGAGCAGTTCTTC.

The genes are TRBV18 and TRBJ1-2; perhaps TRBD1 as D (5 bases). This CDR3 is built from 16 residues. Trimming stripped 0 bases from V and 4 bases from J, with 15 bases between. CDR1 is KGHSH and CDR2 is LQKENI in the germline V gene. The CDR3 sequence: CASSPPSGGLVYGYTF. CDR3 coding DNA: TGTGCCAGCTCACCACCGTCGGGGGGACTCGTCTATGGCTACACCTTC.

CDR3 protein: CASSQDRGYLPKNQPQHF. CDR3 sequence (DNA): TGTGCCAGCAGTCAGGACAGGGGCTACCTACCGAAAAATCAGCCCCAGCATTTT. The chain carries TRBV28 and TRBJ1-5; 9 bases agree with TRBD1. Trimming took 5 bases from V and 4 from J; bases not matched to a gene: 15. Germline V CDR1 and CDR2: MDHEN, SYDVKM. The CDR3 is made up of 18 amino acids.

J is TRBJ2-6 and V is TRBV9, with TRBD1 matching over 11 bases. CDR1 and CDR2 from the germline V gene are SGDLS and YYNGEE. After removal of 7 bases from V and 0 bases from J, the junction contained 6 bases not matched to a gene. The CDR3 length is 17 residues. The CDR3 sequence: CASLGGTGGSGANVLTF. CDR3 nucleotides: TGTGCCAGCCTTGGCGGGACAGGGGGCTCTGGGGCCAACGTCCTGACTTTC.

Here the CDR3 reads CASSQVTGSLSPQHF. DNA for the CDR3: TGCGCCAGCAGCCAGGTGACAGGTAGCCTTTCGCCCCAGCATTTT. The chain is built from TRBV4-3 and TRBJ1-5; TRBD1 might be the D (6 bases). V shed 3 bases and J shed 9 bases, with 18 bases lying between them. The CDR3 runs to 15 residues. In germline, CDR1 is LGHNA, CDR2 YSLEER.

The chain recombines TRBV5-1 with TRBJ1-6; 10 nucleotides line up with TRBD1. V shed 5 bases and J 8 bases; nucleotides not matched to a gene: 7. Looked up from germline, CDR1 is SGHRS and CDR2 is YFSETQ. The CDR3 has 15 residues. CDR3 sequence (DNA): TGCGCCAGCAGATCCTCCGGGACAGGGGATTCACCCCTCCACTTT. Translating gives CASRSSGTGDSPLHF.

This chain uses TRBV7-9 with TRBJ2-3, with 7 positions matching TRBD1. The V and J ends lost 11 bases and 2 bases, in that order; junction bases with no gene match: 7. Germline CDR1 and CDR2: SEHNR and FQNEAQ (reference sequence). This CDR3 is built from 13 residues. The CDR3 DNA reads TGTGCCGTAACTAGGGGGCTCACAGATACGCAGTATTTT. Its protein is CAVTRGLTDTQYF.